The subject of this entry is one T cell receptor (beta chain). Its antigen is undetermined. These data are taken from a study of cytomegalovirus exposure and HLA in healthy donors. General study results and limits: Researchers reported in a later analysis that common viral pathogens appeared linked to several top clusters.

The PCR was carried out with 60 Vbeta primers and 13 Jbeta primers. The data were produced by immunoSEQ multiplex PCR, yet TCRdb's version contains in-frame clones alone and is incomplete. In the table there are about 64,000 clones, approximately 70% of which are singletons. The CDR3 is 14 amino acids. The germline gives CDR1 SSHAT, CDR2 FNYEAQ (reference sequence). V shed 6 bases and J 3 bases; nucleotides not matched to a gene: 5. The sample taken for sequencing was PBMCs. This TCR was recovered from a male donor in good health and CMV-seropositive. This chain links TRBV7-7 with TRBJ1-3; the match to TRBD1 covers 7 bases. CDR3 in amino acids: CASSATGFGNTIYF. CDR3 sequence (DNA): TGTGCCAGCAGTGCGACAGGGTTTGGAAACACCATATATTTT. Full variable domain (rest looked up from reference TRBV7-7 and TRBJ1-3): GAGVSQSPRYKVTKRGQDVTLRCDPISSHATLYWYQQALGQGPEFLTYFNYEAQPDKSGLPSDRFSAERPEGSISTLTIQRTEQRDSAMYRCASSATGFGNTIYFGEGSWLTVV.